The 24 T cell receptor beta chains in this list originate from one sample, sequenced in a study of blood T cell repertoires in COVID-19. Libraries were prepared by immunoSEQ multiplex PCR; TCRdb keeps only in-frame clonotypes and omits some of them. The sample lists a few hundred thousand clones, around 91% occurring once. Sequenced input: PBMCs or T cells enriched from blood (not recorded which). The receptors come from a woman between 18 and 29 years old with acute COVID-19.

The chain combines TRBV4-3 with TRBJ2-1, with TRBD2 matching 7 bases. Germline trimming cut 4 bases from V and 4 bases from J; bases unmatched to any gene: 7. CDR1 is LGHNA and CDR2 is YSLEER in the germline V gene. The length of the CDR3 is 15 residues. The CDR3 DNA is TGCGCCAGCAGCCCTCGTGGGGGGGTTTACAATGAGCAGTTCTTC. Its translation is CASSPRGGVYNEQFF.

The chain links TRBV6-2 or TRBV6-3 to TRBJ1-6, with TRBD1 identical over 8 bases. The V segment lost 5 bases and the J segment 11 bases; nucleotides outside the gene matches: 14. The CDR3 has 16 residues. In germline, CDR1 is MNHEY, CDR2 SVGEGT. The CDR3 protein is CASSTLPGQARPPLHF. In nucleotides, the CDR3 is TGTGCCAGCAGTACCTTACCGGGACAGGCAAGGCCACCCCTCCACTTT.

The CDR3 sequence is CASSESDKTSQETQYF. CDR3 DNA: TGCGCCAGCAGTGAGTCAGACAAAACTTCCCAAGAGACCCAGTACTTC. V and J are TRBV10-1 and TRBJ2-5; unclear D gene. Trimming took 0 bases from V and 1 from J, leaving 12 bases between them. This CDR3 spans 16 amino acids. Germline values: CDR1 WNHNN, CDR2 SYGVQD (reference sequence).

The CDR3 protein is CASSQVTYSLQETQYF. CDR3 coding DNA: TGCGCCAGCAGCCAAGTTACATACAGTTTACAAGAGACCCAGTACTTC. This chain connects TRBV4-1 to TRBJ2-5; D unresolved. The CDR3 is 16 amino acids. The germline V and J ends were trimmed by 1 base and 2 bases, with 14 bases remaining between them. Germline V gene lookup returns CDR1 MGHRA and CDR2 YSYEKL.

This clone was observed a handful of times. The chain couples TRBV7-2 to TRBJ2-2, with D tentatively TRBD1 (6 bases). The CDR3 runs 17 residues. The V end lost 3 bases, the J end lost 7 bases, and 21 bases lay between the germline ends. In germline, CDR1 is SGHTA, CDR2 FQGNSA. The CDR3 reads CASSLWQASGDGGELFF. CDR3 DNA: TGTGCCAGCAGCTTGTGGCAGGCCTCAGGGGATGGCGGGGAGCTGTTTTTT.

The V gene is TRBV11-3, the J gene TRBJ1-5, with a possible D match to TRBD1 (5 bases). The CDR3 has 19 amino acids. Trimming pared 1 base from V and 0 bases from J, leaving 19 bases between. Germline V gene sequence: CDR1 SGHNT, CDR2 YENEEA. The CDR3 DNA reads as TGTGCCAGCAGCTTAGTGTCAGGGCTCATCGTTTATAGCAATCAGCCCCAGCATTTT. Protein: CASSLVSGLIVYSNQPQHF. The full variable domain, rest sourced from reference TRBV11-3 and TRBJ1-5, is EAGVVQSPRYKIIEKKQPVAFWCNPISGHNTLYWYLQNLGQGPELLIRYENEEAVDDSQLPKDRFSAERLKGVDSTLKIQPAELGDSAVYLCASSLVSGLIVYSNQPQHFGDGTRLSIL.

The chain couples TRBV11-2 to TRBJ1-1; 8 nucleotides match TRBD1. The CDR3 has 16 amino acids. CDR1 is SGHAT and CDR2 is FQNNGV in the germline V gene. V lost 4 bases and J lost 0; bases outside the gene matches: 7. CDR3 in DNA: TGTGCCAGCAGCTATAGGGGACAGGACTTGAACACTGAAGCTTTCTTT. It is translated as CASSYRGQDLNTEAFF.

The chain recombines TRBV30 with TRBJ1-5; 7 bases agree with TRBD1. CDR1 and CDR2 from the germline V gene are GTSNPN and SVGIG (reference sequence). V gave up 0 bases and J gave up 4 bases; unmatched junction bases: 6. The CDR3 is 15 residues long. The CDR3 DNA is TGTGCCTGGAGTGTACCGGACAGGCCGAATCAGCCCCAGCATTTT. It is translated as CAWSVPDRPNQPQHF.

The CDR3 here is CASSQGLAGGRGNNEQFF. CDR3 DNA sequence: TGTGCCAGCAGCCAAGGACTAGCGGGAGGGCGCGGTAACAATGAGCAGTTCTTC. J is TRBJ2-1 and V is TRBV7-2; 15 bases match TRBD2. V was pared by 5 bases and J by 5 bases, with 10 bases of the junction left unmatched. This CDR3 contains 18 residues. The V gene's germline CDR1 is SGHTA and CDR2 FQGNSA.

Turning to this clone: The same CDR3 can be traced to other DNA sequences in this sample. DNA of the CDR3: TGTGCCAGCAGCCAAGACCCTAGCGGTAGCACAGATACGCAGTATTTT. It yields the protein CASSQDPSGSTDTQYF. This chain joins TRBV3-1 (or the pseudogene TRBV3-2) and TRBJ2-3; 7 bases fit TRBD2. Germline values: CDR1 LGHDT, CDR2 YNNKEL (reference sequence). This CDR3 is 16 amino acids long. J was trimmed by 0 bases and V by 0 bases; bases with no gene match: 3.

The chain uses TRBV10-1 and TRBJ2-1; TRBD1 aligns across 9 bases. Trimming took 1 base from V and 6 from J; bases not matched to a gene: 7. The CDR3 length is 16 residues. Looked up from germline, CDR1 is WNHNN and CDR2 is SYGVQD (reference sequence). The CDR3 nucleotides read TGCGCCAGCAGTGAGTTGTGGGGACAGGGTCGCAATGAGCAGTTCTTC. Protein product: CASSELWGQGRNEQFF.

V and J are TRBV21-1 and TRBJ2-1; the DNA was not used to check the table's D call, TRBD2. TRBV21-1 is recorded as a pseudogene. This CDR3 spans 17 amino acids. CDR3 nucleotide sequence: TGTGCCAGCACCCTGTTAACGGGGAAGGACTCCTACAATGAGCAGTTCTTC. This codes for CASTLLTGKDSYNEQFF.

The CDR3 coding sequence is TGTGCCAGCAGCAAACCGGGGTCGGGGACAGACACTGAAGCTTTCTTT. Protein product: CASSKPGSGTDTEAFF. The chain has TRBV21-1 and TRBJ1-1; the table assigns TRBD1, which was not confirmed against the DNA. TRBV21-1 is an annotated pseudogene. CDR3 size: 16 residues.

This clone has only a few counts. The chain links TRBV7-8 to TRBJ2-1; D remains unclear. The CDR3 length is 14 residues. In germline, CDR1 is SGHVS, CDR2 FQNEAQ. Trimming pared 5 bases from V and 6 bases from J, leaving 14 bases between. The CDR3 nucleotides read TGTGCCAGCAGCGTACAGTCCTTGCCCAATGAGCAGTTCTTC. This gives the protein CASSVQSLPNEQFF.

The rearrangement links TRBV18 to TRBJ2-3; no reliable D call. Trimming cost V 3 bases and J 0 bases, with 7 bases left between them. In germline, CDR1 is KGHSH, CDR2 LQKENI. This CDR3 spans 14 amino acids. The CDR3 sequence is CASSPGPSTDTQYF. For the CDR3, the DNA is TGTGCCAGCTCACCGGGCCCCAGCACAGATACGCAGTATTTT.

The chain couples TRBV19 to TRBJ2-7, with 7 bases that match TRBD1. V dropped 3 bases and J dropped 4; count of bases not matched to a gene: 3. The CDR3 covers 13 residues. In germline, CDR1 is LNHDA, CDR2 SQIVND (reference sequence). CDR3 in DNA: TGTGCCAGTAGTATGGGACAGTTTTACGAGCAGTACTTC. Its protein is CASSMGQFYEQYF.

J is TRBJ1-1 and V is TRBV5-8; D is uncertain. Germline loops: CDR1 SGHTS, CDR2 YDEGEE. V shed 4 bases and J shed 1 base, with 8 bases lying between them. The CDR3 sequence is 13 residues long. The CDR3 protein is CASSILPNTEAFF. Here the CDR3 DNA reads TGTGCCAGCAGCATCCTACCGAACACTGAAGCTTTCTTT.

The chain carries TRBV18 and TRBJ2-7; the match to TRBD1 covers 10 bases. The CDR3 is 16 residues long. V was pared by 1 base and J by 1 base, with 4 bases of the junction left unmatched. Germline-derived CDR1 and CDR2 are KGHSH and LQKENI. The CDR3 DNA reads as TGTGCCAGCTCACCACGGAGGACAGGGGGATCCTACGAGCAGTACTTC. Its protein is CASSPRRTGGSYEQYF.

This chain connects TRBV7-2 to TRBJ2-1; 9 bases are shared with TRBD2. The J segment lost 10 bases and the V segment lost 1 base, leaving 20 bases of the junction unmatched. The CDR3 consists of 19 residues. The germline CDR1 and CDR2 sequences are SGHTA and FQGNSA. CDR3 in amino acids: CASSLGGVAGVSAGTEQFF. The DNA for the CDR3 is TGTGCCAGCAGCTTAGGGGGGGTAGCGGGAGTGTCAGCGGGAACCGAGCAGTTCTTC.

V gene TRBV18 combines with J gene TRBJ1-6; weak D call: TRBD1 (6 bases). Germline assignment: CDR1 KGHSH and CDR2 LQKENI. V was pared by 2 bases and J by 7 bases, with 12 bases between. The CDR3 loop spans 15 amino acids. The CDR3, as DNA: TGTGCCAGCTCACCATCGGGGGGCCGGAATTCACCCCTCCACTTT. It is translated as CASSPSGGRNSPLHF.

The CDR3 nucleotides read TGTGCCAGCAGCTCGGGACTAGCGGGAGTGGCCGGGGAGCTGTTTTTT. Translated, it gives CASSSGLAGVAGELFF. J is TRBJ2-2 and V is TRBV7-2, with TRBD2 matching 14 bases. The CDR3 has 16 residues. The germline V gene encodes CDR1 SGHTA and CDR2 FQGNSA. V was pared by 4 bases and J by 6 bases, with 4 bases of the junction left unmatched.

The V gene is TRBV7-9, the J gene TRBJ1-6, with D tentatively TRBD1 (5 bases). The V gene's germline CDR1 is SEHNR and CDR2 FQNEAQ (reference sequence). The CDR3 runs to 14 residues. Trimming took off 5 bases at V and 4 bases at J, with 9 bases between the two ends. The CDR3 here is CASSLGAYNSPLHF. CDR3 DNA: TGTGCCAGCAGCCTAGGGGCTTATAATTCACCCCTCCACTTT.

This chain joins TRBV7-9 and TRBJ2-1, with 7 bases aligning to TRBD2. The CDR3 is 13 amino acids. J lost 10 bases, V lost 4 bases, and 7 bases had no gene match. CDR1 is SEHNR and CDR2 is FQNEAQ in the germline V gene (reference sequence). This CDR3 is CASSSGLPFEQFF. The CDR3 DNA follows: TGTGCCAGCAGCTCGGGACTACCTTTCGAGCAGTTCTTC. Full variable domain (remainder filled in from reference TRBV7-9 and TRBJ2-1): DTGVSQNPRHKITKRGQNVTFRCDPISEHNRLYWYRQTLGQGPEFLTYFQNEAQLEKSRLLSDRFSAERPKGSFSTLEIQRTEQGDSAMYLCASSSGLPFEQFFGPGTRLTVL.

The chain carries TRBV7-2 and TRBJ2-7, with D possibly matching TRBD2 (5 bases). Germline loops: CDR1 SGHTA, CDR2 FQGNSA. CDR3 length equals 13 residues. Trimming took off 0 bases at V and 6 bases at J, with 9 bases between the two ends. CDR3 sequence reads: CASSLAGVSEQYF. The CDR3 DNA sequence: TGTGCCAGCAGCTTAGCGGGAGTTTCCGAGCAGTACTTC.